A single T cell receptor beta chain is shown here with its context. The sample belongs to a study of shared clonotypes between healthy human individuals. Trimming stripped 6 bases from V and 1 base from J, with 21 bases between. The CDR3 runs 17 residues. CDR1 is MDHEN, CDR2 SYDVKM, per germline. Sequencing was performed with immunoSEQ multiplex PCR; in TCRdb, only in-frame clones are kept and a portion is missing. This repertoire shows 2 million to 3 million clones, more than 85% found once; its top ten account for roughly 0.39%. V and J are TRBV28 and TRBJ1-1; D is perhaps TRBD1 (6 bases). The source is a man younger than 30 in good health. Some clones in this sample may be carry-over from other donors' samples. Specimen: naive CD4+ T cells from PBMCs. This sample's subset: CD45RA+ positively selected. In DNA form, the CDR3 reads TGTGCCAGCAGAGACCCCTGGGGGGCCGCGGCGAACACTGAAGCTTTCTTT. Amino acid sequence: CASRDPWGAAANTEAFF.